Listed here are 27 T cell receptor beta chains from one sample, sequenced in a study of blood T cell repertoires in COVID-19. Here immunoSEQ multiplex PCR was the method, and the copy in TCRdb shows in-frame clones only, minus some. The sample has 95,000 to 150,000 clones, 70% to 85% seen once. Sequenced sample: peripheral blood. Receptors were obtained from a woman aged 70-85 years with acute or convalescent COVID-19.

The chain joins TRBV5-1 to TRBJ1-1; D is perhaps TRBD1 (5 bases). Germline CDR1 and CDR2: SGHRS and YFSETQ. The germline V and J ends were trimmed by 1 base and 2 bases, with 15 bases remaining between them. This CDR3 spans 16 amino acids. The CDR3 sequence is CASSLSTDPVNTEAFF. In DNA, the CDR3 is TGCGCCAGCAGCTTGTCGACAGACCCCGTTAACACTGAAGCTTTCTTT.

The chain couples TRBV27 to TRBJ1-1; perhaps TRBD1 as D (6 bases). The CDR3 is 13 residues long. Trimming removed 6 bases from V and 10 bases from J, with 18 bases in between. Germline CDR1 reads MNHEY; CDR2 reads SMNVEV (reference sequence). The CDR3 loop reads CASRSGGLLRAFF. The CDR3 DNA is TGTGCCAGCAGGAGCGGGGGCCTCCTCCGAGCTTTCTTT.

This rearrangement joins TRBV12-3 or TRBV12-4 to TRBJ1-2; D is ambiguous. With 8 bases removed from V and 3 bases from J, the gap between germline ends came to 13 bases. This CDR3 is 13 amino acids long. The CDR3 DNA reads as TGTGCCAGCTGGTCGAGTATTTACTATGGCTACACCTTC. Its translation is CASWSSIYYGYTF.

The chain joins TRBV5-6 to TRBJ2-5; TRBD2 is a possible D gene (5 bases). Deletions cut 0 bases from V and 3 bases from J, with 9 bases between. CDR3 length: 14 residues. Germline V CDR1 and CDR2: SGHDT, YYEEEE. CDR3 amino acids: CASSLVGSEETQYF. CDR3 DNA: TGTGCCAGCAGCTTGGTGGGGAGCGAAGAGACCCAGTACTTC.

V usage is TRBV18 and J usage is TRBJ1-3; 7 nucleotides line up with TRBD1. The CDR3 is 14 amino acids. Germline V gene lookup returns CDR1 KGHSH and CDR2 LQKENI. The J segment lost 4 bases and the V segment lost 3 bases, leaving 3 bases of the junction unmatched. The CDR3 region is CASSPGTEGNTIYF. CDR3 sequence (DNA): TGTGCCAGCTCACCCGGGACAGAAGGAAACACCATATATTTT.

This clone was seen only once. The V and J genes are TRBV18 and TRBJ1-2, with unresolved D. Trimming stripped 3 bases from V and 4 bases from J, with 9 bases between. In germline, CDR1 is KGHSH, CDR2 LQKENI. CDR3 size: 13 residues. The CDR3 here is CASSPARSYGYTF. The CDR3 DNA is TGTGCCAGCTCACCCGCCAGGTCCTATGGCTACACCTTC.

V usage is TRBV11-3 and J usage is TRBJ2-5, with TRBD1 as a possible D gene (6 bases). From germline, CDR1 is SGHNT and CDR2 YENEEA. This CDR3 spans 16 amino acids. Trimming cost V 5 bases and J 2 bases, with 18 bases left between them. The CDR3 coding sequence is TGTGCCAGCAGCATACCTCGACAGGCCGCACAAGAGACCCAGTACTTC. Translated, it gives CASSIPRQAAQETQYF. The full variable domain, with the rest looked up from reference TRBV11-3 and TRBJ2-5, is EAGVVQSPRYKIIEKKQPVAFWCNPISGHNTLYWYLQNLGQGPELLIRYENEEAVDDSQLPKDRFSAERLKGVDSTLKIQPAELGDSAVYLCASSIPRQAAQETQYFGPGTRLLVL.

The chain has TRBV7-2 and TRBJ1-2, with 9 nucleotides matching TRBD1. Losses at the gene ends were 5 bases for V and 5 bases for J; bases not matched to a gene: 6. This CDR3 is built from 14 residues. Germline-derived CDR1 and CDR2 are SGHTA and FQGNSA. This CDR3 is CASSLTGGGYGYTF. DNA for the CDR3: TGTGCCAGCAGCCTAACAGGGGGCGGATATGGCTACACCTTC.

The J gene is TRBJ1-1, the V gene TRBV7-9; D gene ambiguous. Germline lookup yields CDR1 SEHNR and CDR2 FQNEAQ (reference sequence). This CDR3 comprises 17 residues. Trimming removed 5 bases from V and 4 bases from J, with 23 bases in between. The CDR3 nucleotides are TGTGCCAGCAGCCCTCCTCGACCAGGTGTGGATGGCACTGAAGCTTTCTTT. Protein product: CASSPPRPGVDGTEAFF.

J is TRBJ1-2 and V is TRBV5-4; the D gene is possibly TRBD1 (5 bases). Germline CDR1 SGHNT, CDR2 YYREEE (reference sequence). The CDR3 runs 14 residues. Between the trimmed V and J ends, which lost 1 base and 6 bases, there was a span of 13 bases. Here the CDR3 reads CASSLWAGPNGYTF. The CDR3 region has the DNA TGTGCCAGCAGCTTGTGGGCGGGGCCCAATGGCTACACCTTC.

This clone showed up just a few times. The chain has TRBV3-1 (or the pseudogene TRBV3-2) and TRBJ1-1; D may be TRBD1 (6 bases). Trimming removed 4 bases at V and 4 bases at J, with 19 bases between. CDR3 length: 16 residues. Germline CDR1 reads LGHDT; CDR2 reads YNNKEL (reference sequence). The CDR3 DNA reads TGTGCCAGCAGCCCCCGGAGGTGTGGGGGCTTCACTGAAGCTTTCTTT. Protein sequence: CASSPRRCGGFTEAFF.

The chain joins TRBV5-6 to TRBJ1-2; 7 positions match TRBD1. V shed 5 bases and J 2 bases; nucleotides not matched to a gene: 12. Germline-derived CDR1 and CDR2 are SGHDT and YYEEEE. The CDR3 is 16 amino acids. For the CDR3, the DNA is TGTGCCAGCAGGAGACAGGGTAAAGGAACGAACTATGGCTACACCTTC. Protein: CASRRQGKGTNYGYTF.

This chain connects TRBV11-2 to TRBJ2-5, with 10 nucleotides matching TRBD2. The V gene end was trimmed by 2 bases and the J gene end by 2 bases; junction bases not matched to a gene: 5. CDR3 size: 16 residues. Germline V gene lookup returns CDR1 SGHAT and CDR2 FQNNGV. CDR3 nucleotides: TGTGCCAGCAGCTTAACCACTAGCGGGGCGCAAGAGACCCAGTACTTC. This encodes CASSLTTSGAQETQYF.

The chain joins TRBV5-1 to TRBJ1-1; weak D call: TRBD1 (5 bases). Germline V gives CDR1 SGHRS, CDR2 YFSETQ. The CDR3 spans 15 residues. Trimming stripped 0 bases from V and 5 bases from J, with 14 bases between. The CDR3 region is CASSLARGAGTEAFF. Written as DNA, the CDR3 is TGCGCCAGCAGCTTGGCAAGGGGTGCGGGGACTGAAGCTTTCTTT.

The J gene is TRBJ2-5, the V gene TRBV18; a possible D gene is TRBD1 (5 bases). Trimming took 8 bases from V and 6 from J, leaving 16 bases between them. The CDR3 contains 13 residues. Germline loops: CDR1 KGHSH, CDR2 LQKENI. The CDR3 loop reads CASQQQVKQTQYF. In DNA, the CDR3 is TGTGCCAGCCAACAACAGGTCAAGCAGACCCAGTACTTC.

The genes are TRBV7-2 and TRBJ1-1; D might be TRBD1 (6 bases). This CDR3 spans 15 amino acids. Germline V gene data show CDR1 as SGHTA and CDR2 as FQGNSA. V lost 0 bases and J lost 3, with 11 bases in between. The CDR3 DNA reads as TGTGCCAGCAGCTTAGCACAGGGAATAGACACTGAAGCTTTCTTT. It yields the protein CASSLAQGIDTEAFF.

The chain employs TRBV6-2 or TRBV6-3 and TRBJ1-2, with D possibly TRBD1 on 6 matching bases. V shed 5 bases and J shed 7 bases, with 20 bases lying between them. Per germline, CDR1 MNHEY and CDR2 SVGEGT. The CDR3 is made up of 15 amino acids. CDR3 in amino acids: CASSRPRDKSRGYTF. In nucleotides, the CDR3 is TGTGCCAGCAGTCGACCACGGGACAAAAGTCGTGGCTACACCTTC.

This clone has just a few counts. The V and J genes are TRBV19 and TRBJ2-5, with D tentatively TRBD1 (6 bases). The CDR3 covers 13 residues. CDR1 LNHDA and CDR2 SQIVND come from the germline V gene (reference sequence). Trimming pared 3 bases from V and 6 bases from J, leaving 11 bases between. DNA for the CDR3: TGTGCCAGTAGTATCGTGGGGGCTCAGACCCAGTACTTC. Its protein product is CASSIVGAQTQYF.

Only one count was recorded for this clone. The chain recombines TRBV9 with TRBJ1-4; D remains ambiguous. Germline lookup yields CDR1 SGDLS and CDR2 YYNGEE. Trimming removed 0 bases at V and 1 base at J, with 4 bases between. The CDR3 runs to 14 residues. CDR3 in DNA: TGTGCCAGCAGCGTAGGAGTAACTAATGAAAAACTGTTTTTT. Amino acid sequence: CASSVGVTNEKLFF.

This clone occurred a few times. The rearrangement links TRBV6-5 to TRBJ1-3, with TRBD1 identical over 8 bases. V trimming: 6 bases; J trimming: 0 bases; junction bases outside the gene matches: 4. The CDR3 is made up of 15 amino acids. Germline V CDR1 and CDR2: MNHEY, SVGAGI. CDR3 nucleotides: TGTGCCAGCAGGCGAACAGGGGGCTCTGGAAACACCATATATTTT. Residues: CASRRTGGSGNTIYF.

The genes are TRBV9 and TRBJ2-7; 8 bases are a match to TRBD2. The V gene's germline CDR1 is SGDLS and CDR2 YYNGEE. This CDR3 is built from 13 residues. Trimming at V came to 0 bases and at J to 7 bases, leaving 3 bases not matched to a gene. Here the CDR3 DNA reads TGTGCCAGCAGCGTAGGCGGGGGGCGGGAGCAGTACTTC. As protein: CASSVGGGREQYF.

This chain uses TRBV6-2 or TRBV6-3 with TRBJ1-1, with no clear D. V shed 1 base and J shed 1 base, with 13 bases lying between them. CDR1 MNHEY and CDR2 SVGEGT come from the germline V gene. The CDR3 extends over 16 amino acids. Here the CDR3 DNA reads TGTGCCAGCAGTTACTTTTTCCCGGCGGGGAACACTGAAGCTTTCTTT. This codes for CASSYFFPAGNTEAFF.

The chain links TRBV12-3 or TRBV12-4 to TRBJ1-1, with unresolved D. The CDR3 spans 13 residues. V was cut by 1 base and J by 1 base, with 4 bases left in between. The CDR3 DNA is TGTGCCAGCAGTTTAGTAGCGAACACTGAAGCTTTCTTT. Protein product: CASSLVANTEAFF.

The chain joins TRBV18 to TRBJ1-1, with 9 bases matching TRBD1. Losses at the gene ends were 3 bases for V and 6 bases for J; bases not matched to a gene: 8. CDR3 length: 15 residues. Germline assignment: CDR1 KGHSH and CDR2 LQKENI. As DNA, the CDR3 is TGTGCCAGCTCACCCCCCGGGACAGGGAGCCCTGAAGCTTTCTTT. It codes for CASSPPGTGSPEAFF.

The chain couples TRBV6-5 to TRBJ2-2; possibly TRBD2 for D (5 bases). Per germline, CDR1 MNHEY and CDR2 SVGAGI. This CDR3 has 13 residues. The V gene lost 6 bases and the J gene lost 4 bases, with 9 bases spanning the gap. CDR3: CASRPRGTGELFF. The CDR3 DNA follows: TGTGCCAGCAGGCCCCGGGGCACCGGGGAGCTGTTTTTT.

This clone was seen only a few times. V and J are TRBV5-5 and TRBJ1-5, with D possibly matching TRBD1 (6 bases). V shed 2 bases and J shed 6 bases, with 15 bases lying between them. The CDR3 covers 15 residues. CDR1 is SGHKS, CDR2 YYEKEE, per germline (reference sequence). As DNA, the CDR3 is TGTGCCAGCAGCTTCACGGGGGGCGATAGTCAGCCCCAGCATTTT. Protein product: CASSFTGGDSQPQHF.

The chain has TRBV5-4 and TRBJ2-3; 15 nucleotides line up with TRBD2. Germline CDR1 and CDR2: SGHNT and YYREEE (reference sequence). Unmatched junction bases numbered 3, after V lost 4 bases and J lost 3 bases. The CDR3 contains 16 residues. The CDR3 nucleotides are TGTGCCAGCAGCCCCGGACTAGCGGGGGGGACAGATACGCAGTATTTT. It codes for CASSPGLAGGTDTQYF. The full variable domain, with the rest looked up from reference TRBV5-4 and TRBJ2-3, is ETGVTQSPTHLIKTRGQQVTLRCSSQSGHNTVSWYQQALGQGPQFIFQYYREEENGRGNFPPRFSGLQFPNYSSELNVNALELDDSALYLCASSPGLAGGTDTQYFGPGTRLTVL.